This T cell receptor beta chain emerged from a study of CD8 T cells in Susac syndrome. Random hexamers were used to reverse transcribe 0.5 to 1 ug of RNA. Amplification of TCR beta CDR3 spanned 54 Vbeta and 13 Jbeta via immunoSEQ multiplex PCR. One entry per CDR3 protein results from TCRdb running MiXCR on the immunoSEQ multiplex PCR reads. The table lists 120,000 or so distinct CDR3 sequences, about 95% of them singletons, with around 0.12% in the top ten. V was clipped by 3 bases and J by 6 bases, with 15 bases between them. Germline values: CDR1 SGHTA, CDR2 FQGNSA. The CDR3 is made up of 15 amino acids. Sequencing of TCR beta was undertaken in CD8+ and CD4+ T cells derived from blood. TEMRA cells underwent FACS enrichment and CD8+ and CD4+ T cells underwent negative isolation.

The TCR comes from a human donor in good health. The chain carries TRBV7-2 and TRBJ2-1, with D possibly TRBD2 on 5 matching bases. The sequencing input was CD4+ T cells from PBMCs. The CDR3 region has the DNA TGTGCCAGCAGCTTGTCCCCGGGGAGTGTCAATGAGCAGTTCTTC. Protein sequence: CASSLSPGSVNEQFF.